This note documents a single T cell receptor beta chain sequence. Antigen specificity is unknown. PCR involved 60 Vbeta and 13 Jbeta primers. Profiled with immunoSEQ multiplex PCR; TCRdb holds only in-frame clones, not every one. This sample carries 130,000 or so clones, 72% of them seen once, and the ten largest clones take over 4%. The entry originates in a study of cytomegalovirus exposure and HLA in healthy donors. The CDR3 spans 14 residues. The junction had 3 bases not matched to a gene; V was cut back by 5 bases and J by 3 bases. Looked up from germline, CDR1 is SGHTA and CDR2 is FQGNSA. Overall study findings and caveats: In a later analysis, at a false discovery rate of 0.05, over 15,000 TCR beta sequences matched HLA alleles.

Sequencing was performed on PBMCs. This sequence joins TRBV7-2 and TRBJ2-3; 9 bases agree with TRBD2. The sequence was obtained from a man in his forties or fifties in good health and CMV-seropositive. CDR3 sequence reads: CASSPGLATDTQYF. The CDR3 DNA reads as TGTGCCAGCAGCCCGGGACTAGCTACAGATACGCAGTATTTT. Supplemented by reference TRBV7-2 and TRBJ2-3, the full variable domain reads GAGVSQSPSNKVTEKGKDVELRCDPISGHTALYWYRQSLGQGLEFLIYFQGNSAPDKSGLPSDRFSAERTGGSVSTLTIQRTQQEDSAVYLCASSPGLATDTQYFGPGTRLTVL.